This T cell receptor (beta chain) appears in the sequencing data of a study of PD-L1 blockade in urothelial cancer. At the level of the study: Analyses used blood from 3 weeks (second dose) and 6 weeks after treatment start.

Time point in this sample: pretreatment peripheral blood. Germline CDR1 SGHTS, CDR2 YDEGEE. J lost 8 bases, V lost 4 bases, and 8 bases had no gene match. This CDR3 has 15 amino acids. Measured with immunoSEQ multiplex PCR; TCRdb has only the in-frame clones, and not every one. This table holds roughly 91,000 clones, 85% to 90% found once. The chain recombines TRBV5-8 with TRBJ2-1, with TRBD2 matching 11 bases. This TCR derives from a man between 60 and 75 years old with urothelial cancer. This specimen was PBMCs, taken around atezolizumab (anti-PD-L1) treatment. In DNA, the CDR3 is TGTGCCAGCAGCCCAAGACTAGCGGGGAGTTATGAGCAGTTCTTC. Its protein product is CASSPRLAGSYEQFF.